The rows below give T cell receptor beta chains drawn from one sample of a study of blood T cell repertoires in COVID-19. Assay: immunoSEQ multiplex PCR; the TCRdb copy retains only in-frame clones and omits some. The sample includes about 230,000 clones, almost 85% of them seen just once. Source material: peripheral blood. The receptors originated from a man aged 50-59 years with COVID-19, enrolled during active disease. Each CDR3 is given with its conserved first and last residue. The order of the fields is J gene, D gene, V gene, clone size, CDR3 protein, CDR3 DNA. A D gene is named only where the DNA matches it firmly. Some rows have no size entry. The others give once, few or many, or a class for an expanded clone.

TRBJ2-1,NA,TRBV11-3,NA,CASSLVGEDEQFF,TGTGCCAGCAGCTTGGTAGGGGAGGATGAGCAGTTCTTC
TRBJ2-2,TRBD2,TRBV20-1,NA,CSASFYSPRDYNTGELFF,TGCAGTGCTAGTTTTTATTCTCCGCGGGACTACAACACCGGGGAGCTGTTTTTT
TRBJ1-6,TRBD1,TRBV6-6,NA,CASSYGQGKGSPLHF,TGTGCCAGCAGTTATGGACAGGGGAAGGGGTCACCCCTCCACTTT
TRBJ1-4,TRBD1,TRBV6-5,few,CASSQTGGNEKLFF,TGTGCCAGCAGTCAAACAGGGGGTAATGAAAAACTGTTTTTT
TRBJ2-5,NA,TRBV20-1,NA,CSASGSRVGETQYF,TGCAGTGCTAGTGGGAGCAGGGTAGGAGAGACCCAGTACTTC
TRBJ1-6,TRBD1,TRBV7-2,NA,CASSLVAGGRSPLHF,TGTGCCAGCAGCTTAGTGGCAGGGGGACGATCACCCCTCCACTTT
TRBJ1-5,NA,TRBV19,NA,CASTPRGYSNQPQHF,TGTGCCAGTACTCCACGGGGGTATAGCAATCAGCCCCAGCATTTT
TRBJ2-1,TRBD2,TRBV3-1/TRBV3-2,NA,CASSQDRLGLAGGYNEQFF,TGTGCCAGCAGCCAAGATAGGCTCGGACTAGCGGGGGGATACAATGAGCAGTTCTTC
TRBJ1-4,TRBD1,TRBV2,NA,CASSQDRVRGEKLFF,TGTGCCAGCAGTCAAGACAGGGTCAGGGGTGAAAAACTGTTTTTT
TRBJ2-5,TRBD1,TRBV7-8,NA,CASSLWDRETQYF,TGTGCCAGCAGCTTATGGGACAGAGAGACCCAGTACTTC
TRBJ1-1,TRBD1,TRBV29-1,NA,CSVRQGNTEAFF,TGCAGCGTCCGACAGGGAAACACTGAAGCTTTCTTT
TRBJ1-2,NA,TRBV29-1,NA,CSDYGLASGYTF,TGCAGCGACTATGGCCTGGCGAGTGGCTACACCTTC
TRBJ1-6,TRBD1,TRBV3-1/TRBV3-2,NA,CASSHTGTGNSPLHF,TGTGCCAGCAGCCATACCGGGACAGGGAATTCACCCCTCCACTTT
TRBJ2-7,NA,TRBV28,NA,CASAPGVYEQYF,TGTGCCAGCGCCCCGGGGGTCTACGAGCAGTACTTC
TRBJ1-6,NA,TRBV2,NA,CATRGLSSYNSPLHF,TGTGCCACCCGGGGTCTGAGCTCCTATAATTCACCCCTCCACTTT
TRBJ2-2,NA,TRBV7-3,NA,CASSPQYQTGELFF,TGTGCCAGCAGCCCACAGTATCAGACCGGGGAGCTGTTTTTT
TRBJ2-5,NA,TRBV29-1,NA,CSVHQRETQYF,TGCAGCGTCCACCAACGGGAGACCCAGTACTTC
TRBJ2-1,NA,TRBV13,few,CASSLGFFRNNNEQFF,TGTGCCAGCAGCTTAGGCTTTTTCAGGAATAACAATGAGCAGTTCTTC
TRBJ2-7,TRBD1,TRBV7-6,once,CASSPVAGGGSEQYF,TGTGCCAGCAGCCCCGTCGCAGGGGGTGGTAGCGAGCAGTACTTC
TRBJ2-2,NA,TRBV3-1/TRBV3-2,few,CASSQAGANTGELFF,TGTGCCAGCAGCCAAGCGGGGGCGAACACCGGGGAGCTGTTTTTT
TRBJ2-1,NA,TRBV21-1,NA,CASSFRTGTGFF,TGTGCCAGCAGCTTTCGGACAGGAACGGGGTTCTTC
TRBJ1-4,TRBD1,TRBV2,NA,CASTRPGQGNEKLFF,TGTGCCAGCACCAGACCGGGACAGGGGAATGAAAAACTGTTTTTT
TRBJ2-7,TRBD1,TRBV9,NA,CASAQGQGVYEQYF,TGTGCCAGCGCCCAGGGACAGGGGGTTTACGAGCAGTACTTC
TRBJ1-1,NA,TRBV20-1,NA,CSASSLTHRNTEAFF,TGCAGTGCTAGTTCCCTCACACACAGAAACACTGAAGCTTTCTTT
TRBJ1-1,TRBD1,TRBV29-1,NA,CSVRTGANTEAFF,TGCAGCGTTAGGACAGGGGCGAACACTGAAGCTTTCTTT
TRBJ2-7,TRBD2,TRBV5-1,NA,CASSLERGYSYEQYF,TGCGCCAGCAGCTTGGAGCGGGGGTACTCCTACGAGCAGTACTTC
TRBJ2-2,TRBD2,TRBV3-1/TRBV3-2,NA,CASSLQSGGDTGELFF,TGTGCCAGCAGCTTACAAAGCGGGGGGGACACCGGGGAGCTGTTTTTT
TRBJ2-7,NA,TRBV5-5,few,CASSPWGSNYEQYF,TGTGCCAGCAGCCCCTGGGGCAGTAACTACGAGCAGTACTTC
TRBJ2-7,TRBD1,TRBV19,NA,CASSPRPGQLFF,TGTGCCAGTAGCCCCAGGCCGGGACAGCTCTTCTTC
TRBJ2-7,TRBD1,TRBV4-1,NA,CASSQDAGTGVYEQYF,TGCGCCAGCAGCCAAGATGCTGGGACAGGGGTCTACGAGCAGTACTTC
TRBJ2-7,TRBD1,TRBV27,NA,CASSQNRDRGRYEQYF,TGTGCCAGCAGTCAAAACCGGGACAGGGGGCGGTACGAGCAGTACTTC
TRBJ1-5,TRBD1,TRBV7-8,NA,CASSLTGNQPQHF,TGTGCCAGCAGCTTGACAGGGAATCAGCCCCAGCATTTT
TRBJ2-4,TRBD2,TRBV30,NA,CAWSVRSGLAGGRTPTKNIQYF,TGTGCCTGGAGTGTACGGTCGGGACTAGCGGGGGGTCGGACCCCTACCAAAAACATTCAGTACTTC
TRBJ2-1,NA,TRBV27,few,CASGPDNEQFF,TGTGCCAGCGGCCCCGACAATGAGCAGTTCTTC
TRBJ2-7,TRBD2,TRBV24-1,few,CATSDGGGYEQYF,TGTGCCACCAGTGATGGGGGAGGGTACGAGCAGTACTTC
TRBJ2-2,NA,TRBV10-3,once,CAISGTGELFF,TGTGCCATCAGCGGGACCGGGGAGCTGTTTTTT
TRBJ1-4,NA,TRBV4-2,NA,CASSQREGVNEKLFF,TGTGCCAGCAGTCAAAGGGAGGGAGTTAATGAAAAACTGTTTTTT
TRBJ2-5,NA,TRBV12-3/TRBV12-4,NA,CASSLGSKETQYF,TGTGCCAGCAGTTTAGGTTCTAAAGAGACCCAGTACTTC
TRBJ2-7,TRBD2,TRBV5-1,NA,CASSQQGLAVYEQYF,TGCGCCAGCAGCCAGCAGGGACTAGCGGTGTACGAGCAGTACTTC
TRBJ1-2,TRBD1,TRBV6-5,NA,CASSLGGRWGGYTF,TGTGCCAGCAGCCTAGGGGGCCGGTGGGGTGGCTACACCTTC
TRBJ1-2,NA,TRBV30,NA,CAWMRDYYGYTF,TGTGCCTGGATGCGGGACTACTATGGCTACACCTTC
TRBJ1-1,TRBD1,TRBV10-3,NA,CAISDGDSGNTEAFF,TGTGCCATCAGTGATGGGGACAGTGGGAACACTGAAGCTTTCTTT
TRBJ1-5,NA,TRBV5-4,once,CASSLDAGFNQPQHF,TGTGCCAGCAGCTTGGATGCAGGGTTCAATCAGCCCCAGCATTTT
TRBJ2-7,TRBD1,TRBV24-1,NA,CATSDLRTGESYEQYF,TGTGCCACCAGTGATTTGAGGACAGGGGAATCCTACGAGCAGTACTTC